Presented here are 32 T cell receptor beta chains from one specimen sequenced in a study of shared clonotypes between healthy human individuals. The protocol was immunoSEQ multiplex PCR, while the TCRdb copy is restricted to in-frame clones and leaves out a portion. This table has about 2.3 million clones, about 90% appearing once. Sample: naive CD4+ T cells from PBMCs. The subset: CD45RA+ positively selected. The receptor set was obtained from a man younger than 35 in good health. Some clones in this sample may be carry-over from other donors' samples.

V and J are TRBV7-9 and TRBJ2-7, with 7 bases that match TRBD1. After removal of 1 base from V and 1 base from J, the junction contained 4 bases not matched to a gene. Germline CDR1 reads SEHNR; CDR2 reads FQNEAQ (reference sequence). This CDR3 contains 15 residues. Written as DNA, the CDR3 is TGTGCCAGCAGCTTAGGGCAGGGGGATTCCTACGAGCAGTACTTC. This translates into CASSLGQGDSYEQYF.

This chain connects TRBV27 to TRBJ1-2, with no clear D. This CDR3 is built from 15 residues. CDR1 and CDR2 (germline): MNHEY, SMNVEV (reference sequence). V dropped 4 bases and J dropped 5 bases, with 17 bases sitting between them. The CDR3 DNA reads TGTGCCAGCAGTTCACGTCACGAGCGTCATTATGGCTACACCTTC. Its protein is CASSSRHERHYGYTF.

The chain has TRBV4-3 and TRBJ2-3; 9 bases fit TRBD2. Trimming cost V 6 bases and J 2 bases; bases outside gene matches: 6. There are 15 residues in the CDR3. Germline loops: CDR1 LGHNA, CDR2 YSLEER. CDR3 in DNA: TGCGCCAGCAGGGCGACTAGCGGAGTCACAGATACGCAGTATTTT. It specifies CASRATSGVTDTQYF.

The chain employs TRBV4-2 and TRBJ1-5, with D unresolved. Per germline, CDR1 LGHNA and CDR2 YNFKEQ. V lost 0 bases, J lost 9 bases, and 15 bases lay in between. CDR3 size: 15 residues. This CDR3 is CASSQEILNARPQHF. For the CDR3, the DNA is TGTGCCAGCAGCCAAGAGATTTTGAACGCTAGGCCCCAGCATTTT.

The chain has TRBV4-1 and TRBJ1-5; 12 nucleotides agree with TRBD1. The CDR3 contains 18 residues. J gave up 0 bases and V 3 bases, and 6 bases lay outside the gene matches. Germline values: CDR1 MGHRA, CDR2 YSYEKL. The CDR3 is CASSQGTGGDYSNQPQHF. The CDR3 coding sequence is TGCGCCAGCAGCCAGGGGACAGGGGGCGATTATAGCAATCAGCCCCAGCATTTT.

The chain joins TRBV4-1 to TRBJ2-7; D gene uncertain. Germline V gives CDR1 MGHRA, CDR2 YSYEKL. The CDR3 is made up of 14 amino acids. Trimming took 4 bases from V and 2 from J, leaving 12 bases between them. The CDR3 DNA reads TGCGCCAGCAGCCTCCTTTTGGGCACCTACGAGCAGTACTTC. The encoded protein is CASSLLLGTYEQYF.

This chain uses TRBV5-1 with TRBJ2-5; D remains ambiguous. CDR1 is SGHRS and CDR2 is YFSETQ in the germline V gene. The CDR3 is made up of 14 amino acids. Trimming left V 1 base short and J 0 bases short, with 7 bases between. CDR3 DNA: TGCGCCAGCAGCTTGTTTTTAGACCAAGAGACCCAGTACTTC. As protein: CASSLFLDQETQYF. The variable domain in full, with the rest retrieved from reference TRBV5-1 and TRBJ2-5, is KAGVTQTPRYLIKTRGQQVTLSCSPISGHRSVSWYQQTPGQGLQFLFEYFSETQRNKGNFPGRFSGRQFSNSRSEMNVSTLELGDSALYLCASSLFLDQETQYFGPGTRLLVL.

This clone appeared a single time. CDR3 in DNA: TGTGCCAGCAGCCGGAATCCCACCGATGGAAACACCATATATTTT. It translates to CASSRNPTDGNTIYF. The rearrangement links TRBV9 to TRBJ1-3; D uncertain. Germline V CDR1 and CDR2: SGDLS, YYNGEE. CDR3 length equals 15 residues. V dropped 4 bases and J dropped 3 bases, with 14 bases sitting between them.

The chain carries TRBV28 and TRBJ1-5; possibly TRBD1 for D (6 bases). V shed 5 bases and J shed 5 bases, with 13 bases lying between them. The CDR3 covers 14 residues. Germline V lookup: CDR1 MDHEN, CDR2 SYDVKM. The CDR3 DNA follows: TGTGCCAGCAGTCCCCACAGGGTCGATCAGCCCCAGCATTTT. This sequence encodes CASSPHRVDQPQHF.

The rearrangement links TRBV11-2 to TRBJ1-2; D call uncertain. The CDR3 runs to 14 residues. V gave up 1 base and J gave up 5 bases, with 11 bases separating them. Germline V gene data show CDR1 as SGHAT and CDR2 as FQNNGV. CDR3 in DNA: TGTGCCAGCAGCTTAGGGATTGGTGCGTATGGCTACACCTTC. Protein: CASSLGIGAYGYTF.

This clone was counted once. The gene calls are TRBV6-1 and TRBJ2-5; tentative D call: TRBD2 (6 bases). Germline CDR1 MNHNS, CDR2 SASEGT. The CDR3 is made up of 15 amino acids. The ends were cut back, 5 bases at V and 7 bases at J, with 20 bases in the middle. DNA for the CDR3: TGTGCCAGCAGTCACCTCTACCGGGACGGGGGGACCCAGTACTTC. It codes for CASSHLYRDGGTQYF.

This chain connects TRBV4-1 to TRBJ2-7; D gene unclear. V dropped 0 bases and J dropped 0 bases, with 6 bases sitting between them. There are 14 residues in the CDR3. Germline V CDR1 and CDR2: MGHRA, YSYEKL. The CDR3 nucleotides are TGCGCCAGCAGCCAAGAACAGAGCTCCTACGAGCAGTACTTC. It encodes CASSQEQSSYEQYF.

V gene TRBV28 combines with J gene TRBJ1-5; a weak D match, TRBD1 (6 bases). This CDR3 is 12 amino acids long. V gave up 11 bases and J gave up 5 bases, with 13 bases separating them. Per germline, CDR1 MDHEN and CDR2 SYDVKM. This chain's CDR3 is CALTGRDQPQHF. DNA for the CDR3: TGTGCCTTGACAGGACGGGATCAGCCCCAGCATTTT. The complete variable domain, with remaining parts taken from reference TRBV28 and TRBJ1-5, reads DVKVTQSSRYLVKRTGEKVFLECVQDMDHENMFWYRQDPGLGLRLIYFSYDVKMKEKGDIPEGYSVSREKKERFSLILESASTNQTSMYLCALTGRDQPQHFGDGTRLSIL.

The chain combines TRBV2 with TRBJ1-4, with D perhaps matching TRBD1 (5 bases). With 7 bases removed from V and 3 bases from J, the gap between germline ends came to 15 bases. The CDR3 sequence is 15 residues long. Per the germline V gene, CDR1 is SNHLY and CDR2 is FYNNEI. As DNA, the CDR3 is TGTGCCAGCAACCGACAGAACAGAGCTAATGAAAAACTGTTTTTT. Translating gives CASNRQNRANEKLFF.

The V call is TRBV27, the J call TRBJ1-1; D remains ambiguous. CDR1 MNHEY and CDR2 SMNVEV come from the germline V gene (reference sequence). CDR3 size: 15 residues. Trimming left V 6 bases short and J 4 bases short, with 18 bases between. CDR3 sequence (DNA): TGTGCCAGCAGCTCGTCGGGTGGGGTGGGCACTGAAGCTTTCTTT. Translated, it gives CASSSSGGVGTEAFF.

The V and J genes are TRBV4-1 and TRBJ2-1; maybe TRBD1 (6 bases). Trimming took off 5 bases at V and 10 bases at J, with 9 bases between the two ends. CDR3 length equals 11 residues. The germline gives CDR1 MGHRA, CDR2 YSYEKL. The CDR3 DNA is TGCGCCAGCAGCGCCAGGGGCGAGCAGTTCTTC. It codes for CASSARGEQFF.

The chain joins TRBV5-1 to TRBJ1-2; D is possibly TRBD1 (5 bases). Germline CDR1 reads SGHRS; CDR2 reads YFSETQ. The CDR3 sequence is 15 residues long. The V and J ends lost 0 bases and 3 bases respectively, with 12 bases between them. The CDR3 DNA sequence: TGCGCCAGCAGCTTGGTGAGGGGAGGTGACTATGGCTACACCTTC. As protein: CASSLVRGGDYGYTF.

This clone was recorded once. The J gene is TRBJ2-2, the V gene TRBV6-5; 9 nucleotides align to TRBD1. Germline values: CDR1 MNHEY, CDR2 SVGAGI. CDR3 length equals 15 residues. V lost 5 bases to trimming and J lost 4 bases; unmatched junction nucleotides: 5. CDR3 sequence: CASSPRGQGTGELFF. Written as DNA, the CDR3 is TGTGCCAGCAGTCCCCGGGGACAGGGCACCGGGGAGCTGTTTTTT.

About this clone: Other DNA variants within this sample encode the same CDR3. This rearrangement joins TRBV28 to TRBJ2-5; maybe TRBD2 (6 bases). V lost 1 base and J 2 bases, leaving 8 bases between the germline ends. CDR1 and CDR2 from the germline V gene are MDHEN and SYDVKM. CDR3 size: 14 residues. CDR3: CASSLSGGQETQYF. CDR3 sequence (DNA): TGTGCCAGCAGTTTATCCGGGGGACAAGAGACCCAGTACTTC.

The V and J genes are TRBV11-1 and TRBJ2-1; either TRBD1 or TRBD2 may supply D (5 bases each). The V end was cut by 4 bases, the J end by 0 bases, with 10 bases between. Germline CDR1 and CDR2: SGHAT and FQDESV (reference sequence). CDR3 length: 15 amino acids. The CDR3 sequence: CASSSTGTSYNEQFF. The CDR3, as DNA: TGTGCCAGCAGCTCTACGGGGACCTCCTACAATGAGCAGTTCTTC.

This clone was observed once. V and J are TRBV5-6 and TRBJ1-2; D is ambiguous. CDR1 SGHDT and CDR2 YYEEEE come from the germline V gene. V gave up 3 bases and J gave up 4 bases, with 10 bases separating them. CDR3 length equals 13 residues. CDR3 sequence: CASSSGLFYGYTF. CDR3 nucleotides: TGTGCCAGCAGCTCCGGGTTGTTCTATGGCTACACCTTC.

The V call is TRBV28, the J call TRBJ2-2; D is unclear. The V gene lost 3 bases and the J gene lost 6 bases, with 11 bases spanning the gap. The CDR3 length is 14 residues. CDR1 and CDR2 (germline): MDHEN, SYDVKM. CDR3 in DNA: TGTGCCAGCAGTTTGCCCAACGGGCCCGGGGAGCTGTTTTTT. This gives the protein CASSLPNGPGELFF.

The V gene is TRBV28, the J gene TRBJ1-2, with unresolved D. V was cut by 4 bases and J by 3 bases, with 12 bases left in between. Germline values: CDR1 MDHEN, CDR2 SYDVKM. The CDR3 is 14 residues long. The DNA for the CDR3 is TGTGCCAGCAGTTATTATTTGAGGGACTATGGCTACACCTTC. Translated, it gives CASSYYLRDYGYTF.

This chain joins TRBV10-3 and TRBJ2-1; a possible D gene is TRBD1 (5 bases). The CDR3 is 19 amino acids. V lost 3 bases and J lost 0, with 21 bases in between. CDR1 and CDR2 (germline): ENHRY, SYGVKD. The CDR3 DNA reads TGTGCCATCAGTGATAGACGAACAGGCCCAACAAGCTCCTACAATGAGCAGTTCTTC. Residues: CAISDRRTGPTSSYNEQFF.

The genes are TRBV9 and TRBJ2-1, with D possibly TRBD2 on 6 matching bases. The CDR3 totals 13 residues. Looked up from germline, CDR1 is SGDLS and CDR2 is YYNGEE. V was cut by 3 bases and J by 10 bases, with 14 bases left in between. In nucleotides, the CDR3 is TGTGCCAGCAGCGGGGACTCCCAGCGGGAGCAGTTCTTC. Translation gives CASSGDSQREQFF.

This chain connects TRBV6-1 to TRBJ1-5; D gene unclear. V gave up 7 bases and J gave up 1 base, with 14 bases separating them. From germline, CDR1 is MNHNS and CDR2 SASEGT. The CDR3 runs 15 residues. CDR3 sequence: CASMARELSNQPQHF. CDR3 nucleotide sequence: TGTGCCAGCATGGCCCGGGAACTAAGCAATCAGCCCCAGCATTTT.

V is TRBV2 and J is TRBJ2-7; the D is unclear. The germline gives CDR1 SNHLY, CDR2 FYNNEI. The CDR3 covers 11 residues. Trimming stripped 8 bases from V and 8 bases from J, with 13 bases between. The CDR3 spells CASRTVFKQYF. The CDR3 nucleotides read TGTGCCAGCCGAACAGTCTTTAAGCAGTACTTC.

The gene calls are TRBV5-1 and TRBJ2-1; 7 nucleotides line up with TRBD1. Looked up from germline, CDR1 is SGHRS and CDR2 is YFSETQ. This CDR3 is 15 amino acids long. V lost 3 bases to trimming and J lost 0 bases; unmatched junction nucleotides: 3. In DNA form, the CDR3 reads TGCGCCAGCAGCTGGTCAGGGGGCTCCTACAATGAGCAGTTCTTC. Its translation: CASSWSGGSYNEQFF.

V is TRBV28 and J is TRBJ1-5; 12 bases are a match to TRBD1. The V and J ends lost 6 bases and 6 bases, in that order; junction bases with no gene match: 12. The CDR3 length is 17 residues. Germline V gene lookup returns CDR1 MDHEN and CDR2 SYDVKM. In nucleotides, the CDR3 is TGTGCCAGCAGCCCAAGTGGGGGACAGGGGGCCGGTCAGCCCCAGCATTTT. It translates to CASSPSGGQGAGQPQHF. Full variable domain (outside the CDR3, taken from reference TRBV28 and TRBJ1-5): DVKVTQSSRYLVKRTGEKVFLECVQDMDHENMFWYRQDPGLGLRLIYFSYDVKMKEKGDIPEGYSVSREKKERFSLILESASTNQTSMYLCASSPSGGQGAGQPQHFGDGTRLSIL.

This chain joins TRBV19 and TRBJ2-2; 7 bases map to TRBD1. V dropped 4 bases and J dropped 1; count of bases not matched to a gene: 3. The CDR3 runs 15 residues. Germline CDR1 reads LNHDA; CDR2 reads SQIVND (reference sequence). CDR3 coding DNA: TGTGCCAGTAGTAGGAGACAGGGGAACACCGGGGAGCTGTTTTTT. Protein sequence: CASSRRQGNTGELFF.

V gene TRBV5-1 combines with J gene TRBJ2-3, with a tentative D call TRBD1 (6 bases). Germline V gene sequence: CDR1 SGHRS, CDR2 YFSETQ. V lost 0 bases to trimming and J lost 1 base, with 12 bases between them. The CDR3 consists of 16 residues. CDR3 in DNA: TGCGCCAGCAGCTTGGACAGGGACCCTGGCACAGATACGCAGTATTTT. As protein: CASSLDRDPGTDTQYF.

The genes are TRBV9 and TRBJ2-3, with D perhaps TRBD2 (5 bases). V dropped 3 bases and J dropped 6 bases, with 14 bases sitting between them. CDR3 length equals 14 residues. Looked up from germline, CDR1 is SGDLS and CDR2 is YYNGEE. CDR3: CASSAGVIYDTQYF. In DNA, the CDR3 is TGTGCCAGCAGCGCCGGGGTGATCTACGATACGCAGTATTTT.